These T cell receptor beta chains were read from a single sample in a study of T cell responses to AZD1222 COVID-19 vaccine. The data were produced by immunoSEQ multiplex PCR, yet TCRdb's version contains in-frame clones alone and is incomplete. The sample has roughly 100,000 clones, about 88% seen once. The sequences come from peripheral blood, collected on day 0 of AZD1222 vaccination. The receptors derive from an adult in good health. Each CDR3 is given with its conserved first and last residue. The order of the fields is V gene, D gene, J gene, clone size, CDR3 protein, CDR3 DNA. The D gene is left open where the match is weak. For some rows the clone size is stated as once, few or many, or as a class when expanded; others skip it.

TRBV10-3	-	TRBJ2-3	-	CAISNTDTQYF	TGTGCCATCAGTAACACAGATACGCAGTATTTT
TRBV5-1	-	TRBJ2-7	-	CASSRDSTEDEQYF	TGCGCCAGCAGCCGGGACTCGACGGAGGACGAGCAGTACTTC
TRBV19	TRBD2	TRBJ2-3	-	CASSIAAGSGSVTDTQYF	TGTGCCAGTAGTATAGCGGCAGGGAGCGGGAGTGTCACAGATACGCAGTATTTT
TRBV4-3	TRBD2	TRBJ2-3	-	CASSQATSGRDTQYF	TGCGCCAGCAGCCAAGCGACTAGCGGGAGAGATACGCAGTATTTT
TRBV5-1	TRBD1	TRBJ1-1	-	CASSLATGGFGNTEAFF	TGCGCCAGCAGCTTGGCCACAGGGGGCTTTGGGAACACTGAAGCTTTCTTT
TRBV12-5	TRBD1	TRBJ2-1	few	CASARDRGLDEQFF	TGTGCTAGCGCCCGGGACAGGGGGCTCGATGAGCAGTTCTTC
TRBV24-1	-	TRBJ1-2	-	CATSGTDYGYTF	TGTGCCACCAGTGGGACGGACTATGGCTACACCTTC
TRBV2	-	TRBJ2-3	-	CASKFDRNTDTQYF	TGTGCCAGCAAGTTCGACAGGAATACAGATACGCAGTATTTT
TRBV7-9	TRBD2	TRBJ2-5	few	CASSLGPILAGETQYF	TGTGCCAGCAGCTTAGGGCCTATTCTAGCGGGAGAGACCCAGTACTTC
TRBV3-1/TRBV3-2	-	TRBJ1-5	few	CASSPLGGGQPQHF	TGTGCCAGCAGCCCCTTGGGAGGGGGTCAGCCCCAGCATTTT
TRBV6-5	-	TRBJ1-5	-	CASSHNQPQHF	TGTGCCAGCAGTCACAATCAGCCCCAGCATTTT
TRBV28	-	TRBJ1-1	-	CASSLWGIEAFF	TGTGCCAGCAGTTTATGGGGGATTGAAGCTTTCTTT
TRBV5-1	-	TRBJ2-7	-	CASSLGGREIYEQYF	TGCGCCAGCAGCTTGGGAGGTAGAGAGATTTACGAGCAGTACTTC
TRBV28	-	TRBJ1-1	-	CASSFRGTEAFF	TGTGCCAGCAGTTTTAGAGGGACTGAAGCTTTCTTT
TRBV7-2	-	TRBJ1-5	-	CASTRGAGDQPQHF	TGTGCCAGCACCCGGGGGGCAGGGGATCAGCCCCAGCATTTT
TRBV5-6	TRBD2	TRBJ2-1	once	CASTFFPAGDNEQFF	TGTGCCAGCACTTTCTTCCCAGCGGGAGACAATGAGCAGTTCTTC
TRBV24-1	-	TRBJ1-2	-	CATSDTGTTERGYTF	TGTGCCACCAGTGATACCGGGACCACGGAACGGGGCTACACCTTC
TRBV18	-	TRBJ2-6	-	CASSPAFPPSGANVLTF	TGTGCCAGCTCACCAGCATTCCCACCCTCTGGGGCCAACGTCCTGACTTTC
TRBV6-2/TRBV6-3	-	TRBJ1-1	-	CASSFGGNTEAFF	TGTGCCAGCAGTTTCGGCGGGAACACTGAAGCTTTCTTT